These 12 T cell receptor beta chains were all obtained from the same sample, sequenced in a study of cytomegalovirus exposure and HLA in healthy donors (TCRdb year 2017). The library was prepared using the immunoSEQ multiplex PCR assay. For the multiplex PCR, a mixture combining 60 forward primers for TCR Vbeta segments and 13 reverse primers for TCR Jbeta segments was used. TCRdb stores this immuneACCESS table with in-frame sequences only. Part of the clones is absent; in the studies checked, under half of the shortfall reflects unresolved V genes, and no reason is known for the rest. The sample table records approximately 110,000 clones; approximately 70% of these occur just once. The top ten clones comprise under 13% of the sample. Sequenced material: PBMCs. These receptors all stem from a man between 35 and 55 years old in good health and CMV-seropositive.

The chain carries TRBV19 and TRBJ1-2; 12 bases agree with TRBD1. The CDR3 covers 14 residues. The V gene's germline CDR1 is LNHDA and CDR2 SQIVND (reference sequence). Trimming removed 6 bases from V and 8 bases from J; junction bases left unmatched: 7. Here the CDR3 DNA reads TGTGCCAGTAGAAACCGGGACAGGGGGCTAGGCTACACCTTC. This sequence encodes CASRNRDRGLGYTF.

This clone was observed a handful of times. The CDR3 reads CASSTPMGSAGNTIYF. The CDR3 DNA reads as TGTGCCAGCAGCACCCCGATGGGCAGTGCTGGAAACACCATATATTTT. This chain connects TRBV5-5 to TRBJ1-3; no reliable D call. The CDR3 spans 16 residues. V dropped 4 bases and J dropped 2 bases, with 16 bases sitting between them. The germline gives CDR1 SGHKS, CDR2 YYEKEE (reference sequence). The whole variable domain, remainder taken from reference TRBV5-5 and TRBJ1-3, is DAGVTQSPTHLIKTRGQQVTLRCSPISGHKSVSWYQQVLGQGPQFIFQYYEKEERGRGNFPDRFSARQFPNYSSELNVNALLLGDSALYLCASSTPMGSAGNTIYFGEGSWLTVV.

The chain is built from TRBV6-1 and TRBJ1-3; no clear D gene. Germline V gene sequence: CDR1 MNHNS, CDR2 SASEGT. V was cut by 2 bases and J by 4 bases, with 9 bases left in between. This CDR3 contains 14 residues. CDR3 nucleotide sequence: TGTGCCAGCAGTGAAAACCCCGCGGGAAACACCATATATTTT. Protein sequence: CASSENPAGNTIYF.

The chain has TRBV6-9 and TRBJ1-5; no reliable D call. The CDR3 totals 15 residues. V was cut by 0 bases and J by 6 bases, with 12 bases left in between. Germline V gene lookup returns CDR1 MNHGY and CDR2 SVAAGI. DNA for the CDR3: TGTGCCAGCAGTTATTCGACCGGGGTCTCTCAGCCCCAGCATTTT. Amino acid sequence: CASSYSTGVSQPQHF.

This chain links TRBV7-9 with TRBJ1-1; a possible D gene is TRBD1 (6 bases). Germline V lookup: CDR1 SEHNR, CDR2 FQNEAQ (reference sequence). V dropped 5 bases and J dropped 4 bases, with 11 bases sitting between them. The CDR3 runs 13 residues. CDR3 bases: TGTGCCAGCAGCGATACAGGGCCCACTGAAGCTTTCTTT. Translating it yields CASSDTGPTEAFF.

In this sample, this clone turned up once. V is TRBV7-9 and J is TRBJ2-1; 8 positions agree with TRBD2. The CDR3 extends over 16 amino acids. The V and J ends lost 5 bases and 0 bases, in that order; junction bases with no gene match: 6. CDR1 and CDR2 (germline): SEHNR, FQNEAQ (reference sequence). The CDR3 DNA reads TGTGCCAGCAGCCATGTCAGCGGGGGCTCCTACAATGAGCAGTTCTTC. This encodes CASSHVSGGSYNEQFF.

The chain joins TRBV11-2 to TRBJ2-1; D call uncertain. The CDR3 runs 14 residues. Per the germline V gene, CDR1 is SGHAT and CDR2 is FQNNGV. The V and J ends lost 1 base and 8 bases respectively, with 12 bases between them. Here the CDR3 DNA reads TGTGCCAGCAGCTTAGGAGCAATTCGAGATGAGCAGTTCTTC. Encoded protein: CASSLGAIRDEQFF.

This clone was seen a handful of times. The V call is TRBV18, the J call TRBJ2-7; 11 nucleotides match TRBD1. Per the germline V gene, CDR1 is KGHSH and CDR2 is LQKENI. This CDR3 is 17 amino acids long. V gave up 5 bases and J gave up 3 bases; unmatched junction bases: 12. In nucleotides, the CDR3 is TGTGCCAGCTCAGTACGGGACAGGGGGTCCTCGGACTACGAGCAGTACTTC. It yields the protein CASSVRDRGSSDYEQYF. The whole variable domain, filled in from reference TRBV18 and TRBJ2-7, reads NAGVMQNPRHLVRRRGQEARLRCSPMKGHSHVYWYRQLPEEGLKFMVYLQKENIIDESGMPKERFSAEFPKEGPSILRIQQVVRGDSAAYFCASSVRDRGSSDYEQYFGPGTRLTVT.

The genes are TRBV30 and TRBJ2-7; 11 bases are shared with TRBD1. The ends lost 0 bases at V and 1 base at J; junction bases unmatched: 5. Germline V lookup: CDR1 GTSNPN, CDR2 SVGIG (reference sequence). CDR3 length: 16 amino acids. The CDR3 DNA is TGTGCCTGGAGTGTACCCGGGACAGGGGGATCCTACGAGCAGTACTTC. This gives the protein CAWSVPGTGGSYEQYF.

The chain couples TRBV2 to TRBJ2-3; no clear D gene. This CDR3 contains 12 residues. Germline V lookup: CDR1 SNHLY, CDR2 FYNNEI. Trimming left V 7 bases short and J 0 bases short, with 5 bases between. The CDR3 bases are TGTGCCAGCAAGCCCAGCACAGATACGCAGTATTTT. Its protein product is CASKPSTDTQYF.

CDR3 DNA sequence: TGTGCCAGTAGTTCCTCCGCGACAGGGCCGAGCACAGATACGCAGTATTTT. It specifies CASSSSATGPSTDTQYF. The gene calls are TRBV19 and TRBJ2-3; 7 positions match TRBD1. The ends lost 5 bases at V and 0 bases at J; junction bases unmatched: 11. Germline V CDR1 and CDR2: LNHDA, SQIVND (reference sequence). The CDR3 contains 17 residues.

The V gene is TRBV2, the J gene TRBJ2-7; TRBD2 matches 10 bases. Germline V CDR1 and CDR2: SNHLY, FYNNEI. The junction had 7 bases not matched to a gene; V was cut back by 4 bases and J by 4 bases. The CDR3 sequence is 15 residues long. The CDR3 DNA reads as TGTGCCAGCAGTGTTAAAGCGGGGGGGGAGTACGAGCAGTACTTC. Protein sequence: CASSVKAGGEYEQYF. Complete variable domain (other parts from reference TRBV2 and TRBJ2-7): EPEVTQTPSHQVTQMGQEVILRCVPISNHLYFYWYRQILGQKVEFLVSFYNNEISEKSEIFDDQFSVERPDGSNFTLKIRSTKLEDSAMYFCASSVKAGGEYEQYFGPGTRLTVT.